The rows below give T cell receptor beta chains drawn from one sample of a study of shared clonotypes between healthy human individuals. The repertoire was sequenced with immunoSEQ multiplex PCR; TCRdb's copy has only in-frame clones and lacks some. The sample holds 400,000 to 600,000 clones, about 96% seen once. The sequencing input was naive CD4+ T cells sorted from blood. Receptors were obtained from a woman aged 30 to 39 in good health. Each CDR3 is given with its conserved first and last residue. D genes are given only for firm matches. Not every row has a clone size; where given, it reads once, few, many or a size class.

j_call,v_call,d_call,clone_size,cdr3_nt,cdr3_aa
TRBJ2-2,TRBV28,TRBD1,-,TGTGCCAGCAGCTCGACAGGGTTTAGGGCCGGGGAGCTGTTTTTT,CASSSTGFRAGELFF
TRBJ2-3,TRBV2,TRBD2,-,TGTGCCAGCAGGGAGAGGTCTAGCGGGAACGGAGGATATACGCAGTATTTT,CASRERSSGNGGYTQYF
TRBJ1-2,TRBV7-9,-,once,TGTGCCAGCAGCTTAGACCGAATCAAAGATGGCTACACCTTC,CASSLDRIKDGYTF
TRBJ2-5,TRBV4-2,TRBD2,-,TGTGCCAGCAGCCCTCTAGCGGGAGGACAAGAGACCCAGTACTTC,CASSPLAGGQETQYF
TRBJ2-1,TRBV5-1,-,-,TGCGCCAGCAGCTTGGCCAGAGATCCTAGCTTGGGCTACAATGAGCAGTTCTTC,CASSLARDPSLGYNEQFF
TRBJ1-5,TRBV4-1,-,-,TGCGCCAGCAGCCAAGATCATAGCAATCAGCCCCAGCATTTT,CASSQDHSNQPQHF
TRBJ2-5,TRBV10-3,TRBD2,-,TGTGCCATCAGTGCTAGGACTAGCGGGGAAGAGACCCAGTACTTC,CAISARTSGEETQYF
TRBJ2-1,TRBV5-1,TRBD2,-,TGCGCCAGCAGCTTGGTCTTACTAGCGGGAGGCCGGGGTGAGCAGTTCTTC,CASSLVLLAGGRGEQFF
TRBJ1-6,TRBV10-2,TRBD1,-,TGCGCCAGCAGTGAGTTTCAGGGGGCTATTTCACCCCTCCACTTT,CASSEFQGAISPLHF
TRBJ2-2,TRBV19,TRBD2,-,TGTGCCAGTAGTGTCGGACTAGCGGGAGTCGGCAACACCGGGGAGCTGTTTTTT,CASSVGLAGVGNTGELFF
TRBJ1-3,TRBV19,-,-,TGTGCCAGTAGTGGAGGGCTCTCCGGAAACACCATATATTTT,CASSGGLSGNTIYF
TRBJ2-7,TRBV6-1,TRBD1,-,TGTGCCAGCAGGACTGCCGGGACAGGGAGCTACGAGCAGTACTTC,CASRTAGTGSYEQYF
TRBJ2-1,TRBV18,TRBD1,-,TGTGCCAGCTCAGATCTGACAGGGCTGGTCAATGAGCAGTTCTTC,CASSDLTGLVNEQFF
TRBJ2-2,TRBV5-1,TRBD2,-,TGCGCCAGCATGGCGGGGGCGAACACCGGGGAGCTGTTTTTT,CASMAGANTGELFF
TRBJ2-7,TRBV5-6,-,-,TGTGCCAGCAGCTTGGAGGGCAGGGCCATGGGGAACGAGCAGTACTTC,CASSLEGRAMGNEQYF
TRBJ2-2,TRBV11-3,-,-,TGTGCCAGCAGCCCACGCGGAGCCGGGGAGCTGTTTTTT,CASSPRGAGELFF
TRBJ2-5,TRBV5-4,-,-,TGTGCCAGCAGCTCGGCCGCCGGGAAAGAGACCCAGTACTTC,CASSSAAGKETQYF
TRBJ1-1,TRBV10-3,-,-,TGTGCCATCAGCGGTACAAAAGCGGACACTGAAGCTTTCTTT,CAISGTKADTEAFF
TRBJ2-1,TRBV11-2,-,-,TGTGCCAGCAGCGTTGGGGGATACTACCTAAGCTCCTACAATGAGCAGTTCTTC,CASSVGGYYLSSYNEQFF
TRBJ2-7,TRBV4-1,TRBD1,-,TGCGCCAGCAGCCAAGGACAGGGGGGAACCTACGAGCAGTACTTC,CASSQGQGGTYEQYF
TRBJ1-2,TRBV5-1,-,-,TGCGCCAGCAGCTTGGCCTCCGGGACGGTGGACTACACCTTC,CASSLASGTVDYTF
TRBJ1-2,TRBV27,-,-,TGTGCCAGCAGTTCTGTTCGGGGCAGGGGCTATGGCTACACCTTC,CASSSVRGRGYGYTF
TRBJ1-3,TRBV28,-,once,TGTGCCAGCAGTTTATTTGTTGCGGGTGGAAACACCATATATTTT,CASSLFVAGGNTIYF
TRBJ1-4,TRBV4-2,-,-,TGTGCCAGCAGCCAAGCCAGGGGAATAAATGAAAAACTGTTTTTT,CASSQARGINEKLFF
TRBJ1-1,TRBV2,-,-,TGTGCCAGCAGTGATGGCAGGGGAAACACTGAAGCTTTCTTT,CASSDGRGNTEAFF
TRBJ2-7,TRBV11-2,-,-,TGTGCCAGCAGCTTCTTTACTAGTTCCTACGAGCAGTACTTC,CASSFFTSSYEQYF